A selection of T cell receptor beta chains follows, all from one sample in a study of blood T cell repertoires in COVID-19. Clones were read by immunoSEQ multiplex PCR, and TCRdb kept only the in-frame ones, dropping some. The sample contains over 200,000 clones, 88% of which appear only once. The sample comprised peripheral blood. The source is a woman aged 60-70 years with acute or convalescent COVID-19. CDR3s include the opening cysteine and the closing phenylalanine or tryptophan. A D gene is named only where the DNA matches it firmly.

d_call j_call v_call cdr3_aa cdr3_nt
TRBD1 TRBJ1-2 TRBV5-1 CASSLEDREDGYTF TGCGCCAGCAGCTTGGAGGACAGGGAGGATGGCTACACCTTC
TRBD1 TRBJ2-5 TRBV20-1 CSASIYRGQGETQYF TGCAGTGCTAGTATTTACAGGGGGCAAGGAGAGACCCAGTACTTC
TRBD1 TRBJ1-2 TRBV28 CASRPGTGRYGYTF TGTGCCAGCAGGCCCGGGACAGGGCGGTATGGCTACACCTTC
. TRBJ1-1 TRBV3-1/TRBV3-2 CASSLGDVGRESTEAFF TGTGCCAGCAGCCTGGGCGACGTTGGACGGGAATCCACTGAAGCTTTCTTT
. TRBJ1-3 TRBV7-2 CASSQGGSLGNTIYF TGTGCCAGCAGCCAAGGAGGAAGTTTGGGAAACACCATATATTTT
TRBD1 TRBJ1-1 TRBV2 CATSGQGRVEAFF TGTGCCACCTCGGGACAGGGGAGGGTTGAAGCTTTCTTT
. TRBJ1-5 TRBV10-3 CAISETTGIQPQHF TGTGCCATCAGTGAGACTACAGGTATTCAGCCCCAGCATTTT
TRBD1 TRBJ1-1 TRBV7-9 CASSKAQGAMTEAFF TGTGCCAGCAGCAAAGCCCAGGGGGCAATGACTGAAGCTTTCTTT
. TRBJ2-5 TRBV4-3 CASSQGIRETQYF TGCGCCAGCAGCCAAGGCATCAGGGAGACCCAGTACTTC
TRBD1 TRBJ1-5 TRBV7-9 CASSSGQGAGSNQPQHF TGTGCCAGCAGCTCCGGACAGGGGGCAGGTAGCAATCAGCCCCAGCATTTT
. TRBJ1-4 TRBV19 CASLGGSYEKLFF TGTGCCAGCCTAGGGGGATCATATGAAAAACTGTTTTTT
TRBD1 TRBJ2-1 TRBV29-1 CSVDRTGQISYNEQFF TGCAGCGTGGACAGAACGGGACAGATCTCCTACAATGAGCAGTTCTTC